Described below is a single TCR beta chain sequence and its context. Its antigen is not known. The CDR3 sequence is 14 residues long. After removal of 6 bases from V and 5 bases from J, the junction contained 8 bases not matched to a gene. The germline V gene encodes CDR1 MNHNY and CDR2 SVGAGI (reference sequence). These data belong to a study of cytomegalovirus exposure and HLA in healthy donors. With 60 Vbeta and 13 Jbeta primers, the PCR was carried out. The repertoire was sequenced with immunoSEQ multiplex PCR; TCRdb's copy has only in-frame clones and lacks some. In the table there are about 180,000 clones, about four fifths of which are singletons. Study-wide results and limits: Trimming of TCR beta V- and J-genes showed a link, identified in a later analysis, to a missense DCLRE1C variant.

This chain links TRBV6-6 with TRBJ2-7, with 9 bases identical to TRBD1. The material sequenced was PBMCs. The clonotype was recovered from a woman under 40 in good health and CMV-seronegative. In nucleotides, the CDR3 is TGTGCCAGCAGCCTACAGGGGGCTATGGACGAGCAGTACTTC. Amino acid sequence: CASSLQGAMDEQYF.